This T cell receptor beta chain emerged from a study of post-analysis software for immune sequencing data. Study at large: Relapsing-remitting, secondary progressive and progressive-relapsing multiple sclerosis courses were included.

The CDR3 is 13 residues long. Trimming removed 1 base from V and 0 bases from J, with 4 bases in between. Germline V gives CDR1 SGHRS, CDR2 YFSETQ. This clonotype has a count of ten or more. The target antigen is unknown. The study's findings and limits: Patients used several TRBV segments, including TRBV5-6, TRBV5-1 and TRBV20-1, more often than controls. Comparison with controls showed significantly lower normalized Chao1 diversity in multiple sclerosis patients.

Each TCR beta cDNA library carried unique molecular identifiers. One entry per CDR3 protein results from TCRdb running MiXCR on the PCR reads. The sample holds about 260,000 distinct CDR3 sequences, 35% to 45% seen once. The receptor was derived from a girl aged 10 to 17 with multiple sclerosis. The chain has TRBV5-1 and TRBJ1-2; D remains ambiguous. Sequencing input: blood. CDR3 residues: CASSLTANYGYTF. The CDR3 nucleotides read TGCGCCAGCAGCTTGACAGCTAACTATGGCTACACCTTC.